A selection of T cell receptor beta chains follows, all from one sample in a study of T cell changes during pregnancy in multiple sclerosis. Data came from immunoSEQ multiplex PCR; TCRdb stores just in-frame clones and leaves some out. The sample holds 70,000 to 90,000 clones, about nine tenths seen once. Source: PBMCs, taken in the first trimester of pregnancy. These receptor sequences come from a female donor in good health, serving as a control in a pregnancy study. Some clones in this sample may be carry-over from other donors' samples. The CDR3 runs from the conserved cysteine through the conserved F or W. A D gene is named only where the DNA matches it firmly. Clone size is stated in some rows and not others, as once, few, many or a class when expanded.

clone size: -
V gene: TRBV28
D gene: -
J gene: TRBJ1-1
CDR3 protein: CASSSRSGTGSEAFF
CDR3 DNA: TGTGCCAGCAGTTCCCGAAGCGGCACGGGCTCTGAAGCTTTCTTT

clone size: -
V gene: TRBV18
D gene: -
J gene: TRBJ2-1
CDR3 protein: CASSPRLLNEQFF
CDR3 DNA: TGTGCCAGCTCACCAAGACTTCTCAATGAGCAGTTCTTC

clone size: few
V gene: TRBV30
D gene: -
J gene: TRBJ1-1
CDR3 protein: CAWSPRGPAFF
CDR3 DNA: TGTGCCTGGAGTCCCAGGGGCCCGGCTTTCTTT

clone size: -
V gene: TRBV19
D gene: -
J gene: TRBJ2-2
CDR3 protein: CASSSRGANTGELFF
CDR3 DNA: TGTGCCAGTAGTTCCAGGGGGGCGAACACCGGGGAGCTGTTTTTT

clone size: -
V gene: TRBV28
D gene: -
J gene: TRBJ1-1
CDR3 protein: CASSPIENTEAFF
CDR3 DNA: TGTGCCAGCAGCCCTATCGAGAACACTGAAGCTTTCTTT

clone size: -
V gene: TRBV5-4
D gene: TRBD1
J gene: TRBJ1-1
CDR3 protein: CASSRGTGGSEAFF
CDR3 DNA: TGTGCCAGCAGCCGCGGGACAGGGGGTTCTGAAGCTTTCTTT

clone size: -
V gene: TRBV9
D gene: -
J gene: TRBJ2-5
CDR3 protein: CASSVGVGGGETQYF
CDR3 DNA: TGTGCCAGCAGCGTAGGGGTAGGGGGTGGAGAGACCCAGTACTTC

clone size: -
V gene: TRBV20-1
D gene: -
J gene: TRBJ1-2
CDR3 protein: CSARDRNGYTF
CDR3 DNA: TGCAGTGCTAGAGACAGAAATGGCTACACCTTC

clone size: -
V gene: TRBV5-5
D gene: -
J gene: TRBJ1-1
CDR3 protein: CASSPDGTQGMNTEAFF
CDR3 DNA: TGTGCCAGCAGCCCGGACGGTACGCAGGGAATGAACACTGAAGCTTTCTTT

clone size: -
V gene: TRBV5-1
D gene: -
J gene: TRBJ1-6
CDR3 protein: CASSSETGNSPLHF
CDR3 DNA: TGCGCCAGCAGCTCCGAAACAGGGAATTCACCCCTCCACTTT

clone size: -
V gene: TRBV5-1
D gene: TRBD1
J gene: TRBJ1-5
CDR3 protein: CASRPGTGINQPQHF
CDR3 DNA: TGCGCCAGCAGACCCGGGACAGGGATAAATCAGCCCCAGCATTTT

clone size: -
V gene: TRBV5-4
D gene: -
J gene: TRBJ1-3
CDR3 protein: CASSLDAGVVGNTIYF
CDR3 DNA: TGTGCCAGCAGCTTGGACGCCGGGGTTGTGGGAAACACCATATATTTT

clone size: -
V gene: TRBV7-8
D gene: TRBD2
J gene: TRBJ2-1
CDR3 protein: CASSLFLADNEQFF
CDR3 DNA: TGTGCCAGCAGCTTATTTCTAGCGGACAATGAGCAGTTCTTC

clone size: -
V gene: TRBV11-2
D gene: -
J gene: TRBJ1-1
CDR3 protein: CASSSTSEAFF
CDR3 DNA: TGTGCCAGCAGCTCAACAAGTGAAGCTTTCTTT

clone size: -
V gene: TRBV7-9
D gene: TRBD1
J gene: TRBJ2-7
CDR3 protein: CASSSPTGSSYEQYF
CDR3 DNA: TGTGCCAGCAGCTCGCCGACAGGGAGCTCCTACGAGCAGTACTTC

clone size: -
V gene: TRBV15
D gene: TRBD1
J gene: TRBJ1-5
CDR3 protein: CATGQATDHPQHF
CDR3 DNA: TGTGCCACCGGACAGGCGACTGATCACCCCCAGCATTTT

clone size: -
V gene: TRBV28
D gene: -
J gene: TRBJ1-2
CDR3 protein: CASLPRENNYGYTF
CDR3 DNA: TGTGCCAGTCTCCCCCGGGAGAATAACTATGGCTACACCTTC

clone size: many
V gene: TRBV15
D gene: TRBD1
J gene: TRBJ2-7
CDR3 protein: CATSRGTGGSYEQYF
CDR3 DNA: TGTGCCACCAGCAGAGGGACAGGGGGCTCCTACGAGCAGTACTTC

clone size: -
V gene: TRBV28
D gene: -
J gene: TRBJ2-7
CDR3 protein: CASGVEGVSLYEQYF
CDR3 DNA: TGTGCCAGCGGGGTTGAGGGAGTCTCCCTCTACGAGCAGTACTTC

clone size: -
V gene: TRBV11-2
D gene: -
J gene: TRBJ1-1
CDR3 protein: CASSLGRVKSAFF
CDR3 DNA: TGTGCCAGCAGCTTGGGCAGGGTCAAGTCGGCTTTCTTT

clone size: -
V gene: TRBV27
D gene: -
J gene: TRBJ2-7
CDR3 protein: CASSGALDKSSYEQYF
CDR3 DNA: TGTGCCAGCAGTGGAGCGCTGGACAAATCTAGCTACGAGCAGTACTTC

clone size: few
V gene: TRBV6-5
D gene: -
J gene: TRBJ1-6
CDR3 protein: CASSPRASPLHF
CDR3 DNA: TGTGCCAGCAGTCCGAGGGCCTCACCCCTCCACTTT

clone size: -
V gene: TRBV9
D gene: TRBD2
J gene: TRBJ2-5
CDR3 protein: CASSAPGSGTETQYF
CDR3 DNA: TGTGCCAGCAGCGCCCCGGGAAGCGGGACGGAGACCCAGTACTTC

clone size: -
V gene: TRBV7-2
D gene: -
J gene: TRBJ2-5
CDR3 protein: CASSSSETQYF
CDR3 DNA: TGTGCCAGCAGCTCCTCGGAGACCCAGTACTTC

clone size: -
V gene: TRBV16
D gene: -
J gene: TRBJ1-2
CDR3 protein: CASSHTGTRGYTF
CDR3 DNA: TGTGCCAGCAGCCACACCGGGACAAGGGGCTACACCTTC

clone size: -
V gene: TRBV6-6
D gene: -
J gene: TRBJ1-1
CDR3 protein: CASSLPFTENTEAFF
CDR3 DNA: TGTGCCAGCAGTTTACCGTTTACAGAAAACACTGAAGCTTTCTTT

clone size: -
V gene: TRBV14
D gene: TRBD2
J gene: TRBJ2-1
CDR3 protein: CASSQSGTSNLGQFF
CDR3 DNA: TGTGCCAGCAGCCAATCCGGGACTAGCAATTTGGGGCAGTTCTTC

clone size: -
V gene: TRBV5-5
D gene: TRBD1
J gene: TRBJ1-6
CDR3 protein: CASSLVQGVNSPLHF
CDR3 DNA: TGTGCCAGCAGCTTGGTCCAGGGGGTTAACTCACCCCTCCACTTT

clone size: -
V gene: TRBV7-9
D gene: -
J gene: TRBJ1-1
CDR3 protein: CASSPGAQQAFF
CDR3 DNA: TGTGCCAGCAGCCCTGGGGCTCAGCAAGCTTTCTTT

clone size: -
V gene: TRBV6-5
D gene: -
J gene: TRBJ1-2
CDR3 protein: CASRQMSGSDGYTF
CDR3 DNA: TGTGCCAGCAGACAAATGTCAGGGTCAGATGGCTACACCTTC

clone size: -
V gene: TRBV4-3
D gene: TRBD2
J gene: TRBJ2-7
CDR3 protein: CASSHGSGSREQYF
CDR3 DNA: TGCGCCAGCAGCCATGGTAGCGGGAGTCGGGAGCAGTACTTC